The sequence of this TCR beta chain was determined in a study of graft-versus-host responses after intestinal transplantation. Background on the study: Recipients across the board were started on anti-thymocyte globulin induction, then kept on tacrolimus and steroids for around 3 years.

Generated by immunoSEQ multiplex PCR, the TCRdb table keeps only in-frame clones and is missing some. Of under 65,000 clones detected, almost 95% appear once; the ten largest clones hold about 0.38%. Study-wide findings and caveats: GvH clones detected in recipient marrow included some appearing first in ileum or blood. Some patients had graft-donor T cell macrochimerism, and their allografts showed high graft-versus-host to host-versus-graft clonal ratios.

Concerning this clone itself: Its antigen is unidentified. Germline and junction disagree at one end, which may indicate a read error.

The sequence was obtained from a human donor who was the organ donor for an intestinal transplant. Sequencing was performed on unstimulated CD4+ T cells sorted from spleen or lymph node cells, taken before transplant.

The CDR3 spells CASSPGVTGKLFF. DNA of the CDR3: TGCGCCAGCAGCCCAGGGGTCACCGGGAAGCTGTTTTTT. This chain connects TRBV5-1 to TRBJ2-2; D possibly corresponds to TRBD1 (6 bases). Germline CDR1 SGHRS, CDR2 YFSETQ. The length of the CDR3 is 13 residues. The full variable domain, completed using reference TRBV5-1 and TRBJ2-2, is KAGVTQTPRYLIKTRGQQVTLSCSPISGHRSVSWYQQTPGQGLQFLFEYFSETQRNKGNFPGRFSGRQFSNSRSEMNVSTLELGDSALYLCASSPGVTGKLFFGEGSRLTVL.